This TCR beta chain was sequenced during a study of T cell responses to AZD1222 COVID-19 vaccine. CDR3 length: 13 residues. The V end lost 11 bases, the J end lost 3 bases, and 14 bases lay between the germline ends. The germline CDR1 and CDR2 sequences are SNHLY and FYNNEI. Assay: immunoSEQ multiplex PCR; the TCRdb copy retains only in-frame clones and omits some. The sample consists of under 85,000 clones, about nine tenths of them appearing once. Analyses pooled second doses at about 4 or about 12 weeks. The chain has TRBV2 and TRBJ1-5; D is uncertain. The specimen was peripheral blood, collected 28 days after the second AZD1222 dose. The TCR originated in an adult who received the AZD1222 COVID-19 vaccine. This CDR3 reads CAGRRSNNQPQHF. As DNA, the CDR3 is TGTGCCGGCCGGCGAAGCAACAATCAGCCCCAGCATTTT.